Below are 5 T cell receptor beta chains sequenced from a single sample in a study of T cell changes during pregnancy in multiple sclerosis. Repertoires were generated with immunoSEQ multiplex PCR, while TCRdb's copy carries only in-frame clones and drops some. The profile shows roughly 100,000 clones, around 90% of them singletons. Source: peripheral blood, taken after pregnancy. Receptor source: a female donor with multiple sclerosis, enrolled in a pregnancy study.

V is TRBV25-1 and J is TRBJ2-7; 8 bases map to TRBD1. Germline V gene sequence: CDR1 MGHDK, CDR2 SYGVNS. The CDR3 has 13 residues. The CDR3: CATAGTGTYEQYF. Written as DNA, the CDR3 is TGTGCAACAGCCGGGACAGGAACCTACGAGCAGTACTTC.

The chain links TRBV7-9 to TRBJ2-7, with D unresolved. The CDR3 runs to 14 residues. V was clipped by 5 bases and J by 2 bases, with 13 bases between them. In germline, CDR1 is SEHNR, CDR2 FQNEAQ (reference sequence). In nucleotides, the CDR3 is TGTGCCAGCAGCCCAATTGGTGGCACCTACGAGCAGTACTTC. Amino acids: CASSPIGGTYEQYF.

The chain recombines TRBV9 with TRBJ1-1; 12 bases map to TRBD1. Germline V lookup: CDR1 SGDLS, CDR2 YYNGEE. Losses at the gene ends were 2 bases for V and 3 bases for J; bases not matched to a gene: 11. The CDR3 has 18 amino acids. This chain's CDR3 is CASSVGRGQGAEDTEAFF. CDR3 DNA sequence: TGTGCCAGCAGCGTCGGGAGGGGACAGGGGGCGGAAGACACTGAAGCTTTCTTT. Full variable domain (missing parts from reference TRBV9 and TRBJ1-1): DSGVTQTPKHLITATGQRVTLRCSPRSGDLSVYWYQQSLDQGLQFLIQYYNGEERAKGNILERFSAQQFPDLHSELNLSSLELGDSALYFCASSVGRGQGAEDTEAFFGQGTRLTVV.

The chain has TRBV21-1 and TRBJ2-3; the table's TRBD2 call for D was not verified on the DNA. TRBV21-1 is labeled a pseudogene. CDR3 size: 15 residues. CDR3 loop: CASPHGGSRTDTQYF. The CDR3 nucleotides are TGTGCCAGCCCCCACGGAGGGTCTCGCACAGATACGCAGTATTTT.

The CDR3 DNA sequence: TGTGCCAGCAGCGTAGGGGGTCTAGCGGGAAGGGGAGATACGCAGTATTTT. Protein: CASSVGGLAGRGDTQYF. The chain couples TRBV9 to TRBJ2-3, with 9 positions matching TRBD2. Per the germline V gene, CDR1 is SGDLS and CDR2 is YYNGEE. This CDR3 comprises 17 residues. Unmatched junction bases numbered 10, after V lost 0 bases and J lost 5 bases.